This TCR beta chain was observed in a study of blood T cell repertoires in COVID-19. About the study: Acute and convalescent COVID-19 samples came from the United States, Italy and Spain. T cells, B-cell-depleted T cells, or PBMCs supplied cDNA or gDNA.

Per germline, CDR1 SNHLY and CDR2 FYNNEI. With 6 bases clipped from V and 0 bases from J, the junction kept 4 bases outside the gene matches. This CDR3 has 15 amino acids. Authors' processing steps: Cell counts per sample came from amplifying reference gene primers. The data were produced by immunoSEQ multiplex PCR, yet TCRdb's version contains in-frame clones alone and is incomplete. The DNA was the basis for D and trimming; V, J and clone size are from that table. The table records about 150,000 clones, approximately 86% of them present only once. The specimen sequenced was peripheral blood. The V gene is TRBV2, the J gene TRBJ1-3; 8 nucleotides match TRBD1. This receptor was identified in a woman aged 55-70 years with active or convalescent COVID-19. The CDR3 region is CASRGQANSGNTIYF. The CDR3 DNA sequence: TGTGCCAGCAGGGGACAGGCGAACTCTGGAAACACCATATATTTT.